Sequencing of this T cell receptor (beta chain) was carried out in a study of cytomegalovirus exposure and HLA in healthy donors. The wider study: An earlier analysis found roughly 110 million unique TCR beta sequences from about 190 million T cells.

Healthy bone marrow donors made up the cohort. V was pared by 5 bases and J by 4 bases, with 10 bases of the junction left unmatched. Germline V gene data show CDR1 as MDHEN and CDR2 as SYDVKM. This CDR3 is built from 16 residues. Points from the study as a whole: As a later analysis showed, several of the most significant clusters appeared to be linked to common viral pathogens.

This clone was found a few times. Its matching antigen is unknown. The PCR employed 60 Vbeta primers together with 13 Jbeta primers. Clones were read by immunoSEQ multiplex PCR, and TCRdb kept only the in-frame ones, dropping some. The table shows 120,000 or so clones, with 15% occurring only once. The gene calls are TRBV28 and TRBJ1-3, with 8 nucleotides matching TRBD1. Sequences were obtained from PBMCs. The TCR was taken from a young woman in good health and CMV-seronegative. For the CDR3, the DNA is TGTGCCAGCAGTCCGGCGGGACAGGCCTGGGGAAACACCATATATTTT. This sequence encodes CASSPAGQAWGNTIYF.